The rows below give T cell receptor beta chains drawn from one sample of a study of blood T cell repertoires in COVID-19. TCRdb's table, derived via immunoSEQ multiplex PCR, lists solely in-frame clones and lacks some. Of fewer than 150,000 clones in the sample, under 90% are singletons; the top ten hold almost 6.5%. The sequenced material came from peripheral blood. These receptors were collected from a human donor in a cohort sampled during active COVID-19. Both conserved end residues are trimmed from each CDR3.

V: TRBV7-2; J: TRBJ1-4; CDR3: ASSLVARIATNEKLF
V: TRBV7-3; J: TRBJ2-7; CDR3: ASSPGGGFEQY
V: TRBV6-5; J: TRBJ2-7; CDR3: ASSSGTRYEQY
V: TRBV28; J: TRBJ1-2; CDR3: ANYGDYGYT
V: TRBV19; J: TRBJ1-1; CDR3: ASSMQTGGAFTEAF
V: TRBV19; J: TRBJ1-5; CDR3: ASSIATGGQPQH
V: TRBV5-1; J: TRBJ1-5; CDR3: ASSLEGREGQPQH
V: TRBV27; J: TRBJ2-7; CDR3: ASSLSGRGYEQY
V: TRBV13; J: TRBJ1-1; CDR3: ASSLGSPRGTEAF
V: TRBV4-3; J: TRBJ2-7; CDR3: ASSQLTGLEQY
V: TRBV10-1; J: TRBJ2-7; CDR3: ASSVGGGVRSYEQY
V: TRBV6-6; J: TRBJ1-1; CDR3: ASSPFSTGNTEAF
V: TRBV9; J: TRBJ2-5; CDR3: ASSVLAGGQTQY
V: TRBV7-8; J: TRBJ2-7; CDR3: ASSKERGGRYEQY
V: TRBV6-1; J: TRBJ1-2; CDR3: ASSDKGHYGYT
V: TRBV6-5; J: TRBJ2-2; CDR3: ASSSQGGLF
V: TRBV2; J: TRBJ2-3; CDR3: ASRVTSGGANTDTQY
V: TRBV7-9; J: TRBJ1-2; CDR3: ASSPRTGGNT
V: TRBV4-3; J: TRBJ1-6; CDR3: ASSQRGQGNSPLH
V: TRBV11-2; J: TRBJ1-5; CDR3: ASSLSLNQPQH
V: TRBV7-9; J: TRBJ1-5; CDR3: ASSPPSGPQH
V: TRBV5-6; J: TRBJ1-1; CDR3: ASSHLLGGGTEAF
V: TRBV7-9; J: TRBJ2-7; CDR3: ASSHPPRLAGGSEQY
V: TRBV5-1; J: TRBJ2-7; CDR3: ASSIRTVSSSYEQY
V: TRBV15; J: TRBJ2-6; CDR3: ATSRGSGSGANVLT
V: TRBV6-4; J: TRBJ2-1; CDR3: ASRGTGEDNEQF
V: TRBV5-1; J: TRBJ2-2; CDR3: ASSLEAGLTGELF
V: TRBV27; J: TRBJ2-1; CDR3: ASRPSGGPNEQF